This is a list of T cell receptor beta chains from one sample in a study of T cell repertoires in cytomegalovirus infection. TCRdb fed the reads into MiXCR, producing one record per CDR3 protein. The sample shows 500,000 to 600,000 distinct CDR3 sequences, approximately 15% of them seen only once. The source material was CD8+ T cells from PBMCs. The origin of the receptors is a human donor in good health (CMV status not recorded). Some clones in this sample may be carry-over from other donors' samples. The CDR3 runs from the conserved cysteine through the conserved F or W. D genes are given only for firm matches. Rows give clone size only sometimes, using once, few, many, or a class for an expanded clone.

TRBJ1-1,TRBV12-5,-,many,CASGPGDTEAFF,TGTGCTAGTGGTCCTGGGGACACTGAAGCTTTCTTT
TRBJ2-7,TRBV7-3,TRBD1,-,CASSLGQRNEQYF,TGTGCCAGCAGCTTGGGACAGCGAAACGAGCAGTACTTC
TRBJ1-5,TRBV3-1,-,-,CASSQDPPYGNQPQHF,TGTGCCAGCAGCCAAGATCCGCCGTATGGCAATCAGCCCCAGCATTTT
TRBJ1-1,TRBV12-3/TRBV12-4,-,-,CASSLGASKNTEAFF,TGTGCCAGCAGCCTTGGGGCCAGCAAGAACACTGAAGCTTTCTTT
TRBJ2-2,TRBV7-9,-,many,CASSLTNMNTGELFF,TGTGCCAGCAGCTTGACTAACATGAACACCGGGGAGCTGTTTTTT
TRBJ2-1,TRBV11-3,-,many,CASSPRSEERTSSYNEQFF,TGTGCCAGCAGCCCCAGATCCGAGGAGAGGACCAGCTCCTACAATGAGCAGTTCTTC
TRBJ1-6,TRBV5-5,-,few,CASSLISNSPLHF,TGTGCCAGCAGCTTGATCAGCAATTCACCCCTCCACTTT
TRBJ2-2,TRBV18,-,many,CASSRATGELFF,TGTGCCAGCTCACGGGCCACCGGGGAGCTGTTTTTT
TRBJ1-2,TRBV7-8,-,many,CASSLRAGPYKGGYTF,TGTGCCAGCAGCTTAAGAGCGGGACCTTATAAGGGGGGCTACACCTTC
TRBJ2-7,TRBV11-2,-,many,CASSLDAVGYEQYF,TGTGCCAGCAGCTTAGATGCAGTCGGCTACGAGCAGTACTTC
TRBJ1-3,TRBV18,-,few,CAAGNYSGNTIYF,TGTGCTGCAGGGAACTACTCTGGAAACACCATATATTTT
TRBJ2-1,TRBV2,-,few,CASNGWDWDNEQFF,TGTGCCAGCAACGGATGGGACTGGGACAATGAGCAGTTCTTC
TRBJ2-5,TRBV11-2,TRBD2,many,CASSSSWGGQETQYF,TGTGCCAGCAGCTCGTCCTGGGGGGGTCAAGAGACCCAGTACTTC
TRBJ2-2,TRBV5-1,-,many,CASSGLSNTGELFF,TGCGCCAGCTCGGGACTGTCGAACACCGGGGAGCTGTTTTTT
TRBJ2-3,TRBV28,-,many,CASSLGGSRRGDTQYF,TGTGCCAGCAGTTTAGGGGGGTCCCGCAGGGGAGATACGCAGTATTTT
TRBJ2-5,TRBV19,-,many,CASSAPGRGSQETQYF,TGTGCCAGTAGTGCCCCAGGGCGAGGTTCTCAAGAGACCCAGTACTTC
TRBJ2-3,TRBV3-1,TRBD2,few,CASSNPEHGPSGSPTDTQYF,TGTGCCAGCAGCAACCCCGAGCATGGCCCTAGCGGGTCACCCACAGATACGCAGTATTTT
TRBJ2-5,TRBV5-1,-,few,CASSLGGVRETQYF,TGCGCCAGCAGCTTGGGGGGAGTGAGAGAGACCCAGTACTTC
TRBJ2-3,TRBV10-3,TRBD1,many,CAISVPGSGGESDTQYF,TGTGCCATCAGTGTACCCGGCTCAGGGGGCGAATCAGATACGCAGTATTTT
TRBJ1-2,TRBV7-8,TRBD1,many,CASSLGGTAGYGYTF,TGTGCCAGCAGCTTAGGCGGGACAGCAGGCTATGGCTACACCTTC
TRBJ1-5,TRBV4-1,TRBD1,few,CASSHGQGSNQPQHF,TGCGCCAGCAGCCATGGACAGGGAAGCAATCAGCCCCAGCATTTT
TRBJ1-1,TRBV5-1,TRBD1,few,CASSLNRGPTTEAFF,TGCGCCAGCAGCTTAAACAGGGGACCTACCACTGAAGCTTTCTTT
TRBJ1-2,TRBV4-1,TRBD1,many,CASSPGTVGGYTF,TGCGCCAGCAGCCCCGGGACAGTAGGCGGCTACACCTTC
TRBJ2-3,TRBV12-3/TRBV12-4,TRBD2,many,CASSPWGGSQDTQYF,TGTGCCAGCAGCCCGTGGGGGGGTTCGCAAGATACGCAGTATTTT
TRBJ2-1,TRBV24-1,TRBD2,many,CATSDFSTSGSYNEQFF,TGTGCCACCAGTGATTTCTCGACTAGCGGGAGTTACAATGAGCAGTTCTTC
TRBJ2-1,TRBV5-1,-,-,CASSLVIADLYTEQFF,TGCGCCAGCAGCTTGGTTATAGCGGATCTCTACACTGAGCAGTTCTTC
TRBJ1-5,TRBV18,TRBD1,-,CASSPPTGNAINQPQHF,TGTGCCAGCTCACCACCGACAGGGAATGCGATAAATCAGCCCCAGCATTTT
TRBJ2-1,TRBV7-9,TRBD2,-,CASSLVHRSGHYNEQFF,TGTGCCAGCAGCTTAGTCCACCGTAGCGGGCATTACAATGAGCAGTTCTTC
TRBJ2-1,TRBV20-1,TRBD2,-,CSASGLANEQFF,TGCAGTGCTAGCGGACTAGCGAATGAGCAGTTCTTC
TRBJ2-7,TRBV2,-,-,CATRGGYEQYF,TGTGCCACCAGGGGTGGGTACGAGCAGTACTTC
TRBJ2-3,TRBV4-1,TRBD2,many,CASSPRGGPTDTQYF,TGCGCCAGCAGCCCCCGGGGGGGGCCCACAGATACGCAGTATTTT
TRBJ1-2,TRBV9,-,-,CASSAQSAHHGRVVTYGYTF,TGTGCCAGCAGCGCGCAATCGGCCCATCATGGGAGGGTGGTCACCTATGGCTACACCTTC
TRBJ2-5,TRBV7-9,-,few,CASSFFPGPNF,TGTGCCAGCAGCTTTTTCCCGGGGCCAAATTTC
TRBJ2-1,TRBV4-1,-,many,CASSQVAGYNYNEQFF,TGCGCCAGCAGCCAAGTAGCAGGGTACAACTACAATGAGCAGTTCTTC
TRBJ1-2,TRBV7-9,TRBD1,many,CASSLTTGTGLRYGYTF,TGTGCCAGCAGCTTAACTACAGGGACAGGGCTTCGGTATGGCTACACCTTC
TRBJ1-5,TRBV7-8,TRBD1,many,CASSQDRVGQPQHF,TGTGCCAGCAGCCAGGACAGGGTTGGTCAGCCCCAGCATTTT
TRBJ1-2,TRBV5-4,-,few,CASSPPDSQLSNYGYTF,TGTGCCAGCAGCCCCCCGGACAGCCAACTTTCTAACTATGGCTACACCTTC
TRBJ1-1,TRBV27,-,many,CASSFVAGNTEAFF,TGTGCCAGCAGTTTCGTGGCCGGGAACACTGAAGCTTTCTTT
TRBJ2-1,TRBV19,-,few,CASRSATSYNEQFF,TGTGCCAGTAGATCGGCGACATCCTACAATGAGCAGTTCTTC
TRBJ2-7,TRBV4-2,-,many,CASSQDPGERAHEQYF,TGTGCCAGCAGCCAAGATCCAGGGGAGAGGGCCCACGAGCAGTACTTC
TRBJ2-1,TRBV7-2,-,many,CASSPTVGNEQFF,TGTGCCAGCAGCCCAACTGTCGGCAATGAGCAGTTCTTC
TRBJ2-7,TRBV7-6,TRBD1,many,CASSRRDSNSWDYEQYF,TGTGCCAGCAGCCGCCGGGACAGCAATTCTTGGGACTACGAGCAGTACTTC
TRBJ1-2,TRBV9,TRBD1,-,CASSAGTGTEVYGYTF,TGTGCCAGCAGCGCGGGGACAGGGACGGAGGTCTATGGCTACACCTTC
TRBJ1-5,TRBV6-4,-,-,CASTQPQHF,TGTGCCAGCACTCAGCCCCAGCATTTT
TRBJ2-7,TRBV4-2,TRBD2,-,CASSQGLAGATYEQYF,TGTGCCAGCAGCCAGGGGCTAGCGGGAGCCACGTACGAGCAGTACTTC
TRBJ2-1,TRBV20-1,-,-,CSARVVGDNEQFF,TGCAGTGCTAGAGTAGTGGGGGACAATGAGCAGTTCTTC
TRBJ2-1,TRBV5-8,TRBD2,-,CASSPGHTSGSSYNEQFF,TGTGCCAGCAGCCCGGGCCATACTAGCGGGAGCTCCTACAATGAGCAGTTCTTC
TRBJ1-1,TRBV19,-,few,CASLSSNTEAFF,TGTGCCAGCCTCAGCTCGAACACTGAAGCTTTCTTT
TRBJ2-2,TRBV12-3/TRBV12-4,-,few,CASRGIGGTGELFF,TGTGCCAGCAGAGGGATTGGTGGCACCGGGGAGCTGTTTTTT
TRBJ2-1,TRBV7-9,-,-,CASSLGGRLNEQFF,TGTGCCAGCAGCTTAGGGGGGCGATTGAATGAGCAGTTCTTC
TRBJ2-3,TRBV24-1,-,few,CATSDPTGSGTDTQYF,TGTGCCACCAGTGACCCAACAGGGTCGGGAACAGATACGCAGTATTTT
TRBJ2-3,TRBV6-4,TRBD2,many,CASSETSGGTDTQYF,TGTGCCAGCAGTGAGACTAGCGGGGGCACAGATACGCAGTATTTT